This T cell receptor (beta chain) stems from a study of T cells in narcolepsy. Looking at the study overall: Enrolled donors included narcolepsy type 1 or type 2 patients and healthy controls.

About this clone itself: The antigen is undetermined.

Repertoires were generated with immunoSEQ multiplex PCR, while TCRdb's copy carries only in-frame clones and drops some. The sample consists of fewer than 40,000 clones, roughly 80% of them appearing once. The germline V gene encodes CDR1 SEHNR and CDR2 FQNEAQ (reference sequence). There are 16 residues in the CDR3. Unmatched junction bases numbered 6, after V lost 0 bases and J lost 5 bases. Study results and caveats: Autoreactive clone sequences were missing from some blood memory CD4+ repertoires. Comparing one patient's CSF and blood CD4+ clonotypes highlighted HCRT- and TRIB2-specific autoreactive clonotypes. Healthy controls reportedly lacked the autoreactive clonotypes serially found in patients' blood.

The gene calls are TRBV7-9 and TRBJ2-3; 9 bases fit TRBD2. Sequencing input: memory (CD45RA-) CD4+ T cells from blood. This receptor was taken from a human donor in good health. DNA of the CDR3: TGTGCCAGCAGCTTAGCTCGCGGGGGGGCCGGAGATACGCAGTATTTT. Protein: CASSLARGGAGDTQYF.